This TCR beta chain was captured in a study of identical twins. TCRdb processed the 5' RACE reads anew with MiXCR; each CDR3 protein has one entry. Of about 790,000 distinct CDR3 sequences in the sample, approximately 18% are singletons; the top ten hold around 12%. These same records also appear under a second study, on T cells expressing NK-cell markers.

The specimen was PBMCs. The clonotype comes from a woman aged 18-30 years in good health.

CDR3 nucleotides: TGCAGTGCTAGAGATCCTGAGGGGTTCACCTACGAGCAGTACTTC. Protein: CSARDPEGFTYEQYF. The rearrangement uses TRBV20-1 and TRBJ2-7, with D perhaps assigned TRBD1 or TRBD2 (5 bases each). The CDR3 totals 15 residues. Germline CDR1 and CDR2: DFQATT and SNEGSKA (reference sequence). Trimming took off 0 bases at V and 2 bases at J, with 14 bases between the two ends.